This T cell receptor beta chain was sequenced during a study of hypomethylating agent response in myelodysplastic syndrome. The overall study: Donors were myelodysplastic syndrome patients: 2 female, 9 male. Study results and limitations: No significant post-treatment change in richness, rarefaction diversity or clonality, across all patients or response groups.

The method was immunoSEQ multiplex PCR; TCRdb's version includes in-frame clones alone and lacks a portion of them. The table lists roughly 4,700 clones, about four fifths of them singletons, with around a fifth in the top ten. Worth noting for this clone: The antigen is undetermined.

The germline V gene encodes CDR1 SGHRS and CDR2 YFSETQ. CDR3 length: 16 residues. With 0 bases removed from V and 1 base from J, the gap between germline ends came to 13 bases. The TCR comes from a human donor with myelodysplastic syndrome. J is TRBJ2-5 and V is TRBV5-1, with D hard to call. Specimen: bone marrow, collected before or after starting hypomethylating agent treatment for myelodysplastic syndrome (not recorded which). The CDR3, as DNA: TGCGCCAGCAGCTTGGGAGTCCTGAAGAGCCAAGAGACCCAGTACTTC. Protein sequence: CASSLGVLKSQETQYF.